Presented here are 5 T cell receptor beta chains from one specimen sequenced in a study of blood T cells in healthy people across ages. Primed by a sample-barcoded 5' primer and a J-beta primer mix, a second PCR proceeded for 7 to 11 cycles. Each CDR3 protein gets one entry after TCRdb re-called the 5' RACE reads with MiXCR. The data contain about 1.7 million distinct CDR3 sequences, 28% of them singletons. Source material: blood. These receptors were collected from a woman aged 30 to 39 in good health.

The chain recombines TRBV2 with TRBJ1-2, with TRBD1 matching 7 bases. The CDR3 extends over 12 amino acids. From germline, CDR1 is SNHLY and CDR2 FYNNEI. V gave up 5 bases and J gave up 9 bases; unmatched junction bases: 6. CDR3 coding DNA: TGTGCCAGCAGTACCGACAGGGCGAGCTACACCTTC. It yields the protein CASSTDRASYTF.

This clonotype was recorded at least ten times. The chain couples TRBV13 to TRBJ2-7; D may match TRBD1 or TRBD2 (5 bases each). This CDR3 contains 19 residues. Germline lookup yields CDR1 PRHDT and CDR2 FYEKMQ (reference sequence). The V gene lost 5 bases and the J gene lost 0 bases, with 26 bases spanning the gap. Here the CDR3 reads CASSPTTGTGTQISYEQYF. Here the CDR3 DNA reads TGTGCCAGCAGCCCAACCACCGGGACGGGAACACAAATCTCCTACGAGCAGTACTTC. The whole variable domain, filled in from reference TRBV13 and TRBJ2-7, reads AAGVIQSPRHLIKEKRETATLKCYPIPRHDTVYWYQQGPGQDPQFLISFYEKMQSDKGSIPDRFSAQQFSDYHSELNMSSLELGDSALYFCASSPTTGTGTQISYEQYFGPGTRLTVT.

This clonotype was found a few times. The V call is TRBV6-6, the J call TRBJ2-7; 7 bases are a match to TRBD1. CDR1 MNHNY and CDR2 SVGAGI come from the germline V gene (reference sequence). Unmatched junction bases numbered 5, after V lost 0 bases and J lost 0 bases. The CDR3 extends over 16 amino acids. The CDR3 loop reads CASSYSRDSHSYEQYF. In nucleotides, the CDR3 is TGTGCCAGCAGTTACTCGAGGGACAGCCACTCCTACGAGCAGTACTTC.

The chain couples TRBV12-3 or TRBV12-4 to TRBJ1-2; D call uncertain. Trimming cost V 7 bases and J 2 bases, with 11 bases left between them. This CDR3 spans 13 amino acids. The CDR3 here is CASTLRSNYGYTF. As DNA, the CDR3 is TGTGCCAGCACTCTCAGGTCCAACTATGGCTACACCTTC.

This clonotype was detected ten times or more. The chain links TRBV20-1 to TRBJ2-5; D perhaps matches TRBD2 (5 bases). This CDR3 contains 15 residues. Trimming cost V 0 bases and J 4 bases, with 15 bases left between them. Germline V gene data show CDR1 as DFQATT and CDR2 as SNEGSKA (reference sequence). CDR3 bases: TGCAGTGCTAGAGATTCTAGACGGGAATCAGAGACCCAGTACTTC. As protein: CSARDSRRESETQYF.